The 7 T cell receptor beta chains presented below share a single source sample, sequenced in a study of blood T cell repertoires in COVID-19. Sequencing used immunoSEQ multiplex PCR; TCRdb keeps in-frame clones, though not all of them. The sample carries 65,000 to 95,000 clones, 70% to 85% recorded once. The sequenced material came from peripheral blood. The receptors originated from a man aged 50 to 60 with active or convalescent COVID-19.

The CDR3 sequence is CASSQEGDGYTF. Here the CDR3 DNA reads TGCGCCAGCAGCCAAGAGGGAGATGGCTACACCTTC. This rearrangement joins TRBV4-1 to TRBJ1-2; D not certain. The length of the CDR3 is 12 residues. V gave up 0 bases and J gave up 6 bases, with 5 bases separating them. The germline V gene has CDR1 MGHRA and CDR2 YSYEKL.

The chain recombines TRBV10-3 with TRBJ2-5; D not resolved. The CDR3 extends over 14 amino acids. Germline assignment: CDR1 ENHRY and CDR2 SYGVKD. V lost 3 bases, J lost 4 bases, and 12 bases lay in between. The CDR3 sequence is CAISDPRTGETQYF. CDR3 DNA sequence: TGTGCCATCAGTGACCCCCGCACTGGAGAGACCCAGTACTTC.

V is TRBV7-6 and J is TRBJ1-2, with a possible D match to TRBD1 (5 bases). V lost 1 base to trimming and J lost 4 bases, with 7 bases between them. This CDR3 spans 13 amino acids. Germline-derived CDR1 and CDR2 are SGHVS and FNYEAQ. CDR3 nucleotides: TGTGCCAGCAGCTTAGGACAGATCTATGGCTACACCTTC. This sequence encodes CASSLGQIYGYTF.

The table lists this clone with a count of one. V is TRBV27 and J is TRBJ1-1, with 7 bases fitting TRBD1. V was pared by 7 bases and J by 10 bases, with 9 bases of the junction left unmatched. Germline V gene data show CDR1 as MNHEY and CDR2 as SMNVEV (reference sequence). CDR3 length: 12 amino acids. The CDR3 nucleotides are TGTGCCAGCATCGACAGGGTTTTAGGAGCTTTCTTT. Its protein product is CASIDRVLGAFF.

This chain joins TRBV30 and TRBJ2-7; TRBD1 matches 8 bases. Losses at the gene ends were 4 bases for V and 0 bases for J; bases not matched to a gene: 8. Germline V gene data show CDR1 as GTSNPN and CDR2 as SVGIG (reference sequence). The CDR3 consists of 15 residues. CDR3 sequence reads: CAWTPRTGSSYEQYF. In DNA, the CDR3 is TGTGCCTGGACCCCCAGGACAGGGAGCTCCTACGAGCAGTACTTC.

CDR3 sequence reads: CASSFRRTSRETQYF. The CDR3 nucleotides read TGTGCCAGCAGCTTCAGGAGGACTAGCAGGGAGACCCAGTACTTC. The V gene is TRBV2, the J gene TRBJ2-5; 8 bases agree with TRBD2. The CDR3 loop spans 15 amino acids. V lost 6 bases and J lost 5; bases outside the gene matches: 11. Per the germline V gene, CDR1 is SNHLY and CDR2 is FYNNEI.

The V call is TRBV11-2, the J call TRBJ1-2; TRBD1 might be the D (6 bases). The CDR3 contains 12 residues. Germline values: CDR1 SGHAT, CDR2 FQNNGV. Trimming shortened V by 5 bases and J by 5 bases, and 9 bases separated the two germline ends. The CDR3 region is CASSKQGYGYTF. The CDR3 DNA reads as TGTGCCAGCAGCAAACAGGGTTATGGCTACACCTTC.